The clone carrying this TCR beta chain was detected only a few times. Its antigen remains unknown. There are 13 residues in the CDR3. The germline gives CDR1 SQVTM, CDR2 ANQGSEA. The V end was cut by 6 bases, the J end by 2 bases, with 13 bases between. The entry originates in a study of beta chain features in type 1 diabetes. The authors reverse transcribed all of the isolated RNA, so sequencing captured expressed TCRB transcripts. Sequenced by immunoSEQ multiplex PCR; TCRdb stores in-frame clones only, minus some. The table includes approximately 250,000 clones, roughly 25% detected once. Study-wide points: Type 1 diabetes patients had TCRB CDR3s that were shorter (moderately but significantly so) in all four CD4+ subsets.

The source of this sequence is a woman in her 30s with type 1 diabetes. Sequenced input: naive CD4+ T cells from blood. The chain uses TRBV29-1 and TRBJ2-5; no firm D call. This chain's CDR3 is CSVRTLLQETQYF. The DNA for the CDR3 is TGCAGCGTACGCACCCTCCTACAAGAGACCCAGTACTTC.